A selection of T cell receptor beta chains follows, all from one sample in a study of cytomegalovirus exposure and HLA in healthy donors. Here immunoSEQ multiplex PCR was the method, and the copy in TCRdb shows in-frame clones only, minus some. Among fewer than 200,000 clones listed, 60% to 85% were seen once. Sequenced input: PBMCs. The source of these receptors is a female donor in good health and CMV-seronegative. The CDR3 runs from the conserved cysteine through the conserved F or W. The D gene is left open where the match is weak. Part of the rows lack a size; the others show once, few, many or a class for expanded clones.

V gene	D gene	J gene	clone size	CDR3 protein	CDR3 DNA
TRBV2	TRBD1	TRBJ2-3	once	CASSSSRDRVRDTQYF	TGTGCCAGCAGTTCATCTCGAGACAGGGTGAGAGATACGCAGTATTTT
TRBV7-2	TRBD1	TRBJ1-2	-	CASSQDRAYTF	TGTGCCAGCAGCCAGGACAGGGCCTACACCTTC
TRBV2	-	TRBJ2-1	-	CARNKRSNEQFF	TGTGCCAGGAATAAGAGAAGCAATGAGCAGTTCTTC
TRBV18	-	TRBJ2-6	few	CASSPLGSGANVLTF	TGTGCCAGCTCACCACTCGGGTCTGGGGCCAACGTCCTGACTTTC
TRBV6-5	-	TRBJ2-7	-	CASSKAGLLFEQYF	TGTGCCAGCAGTAAGGCGGGACTCCTTTTTGAGCAGTACTTC
TRBV2	-	TRBJ1-4	few	CASSVEDRRNEKLFF	TGTGCCAGCAGTGTTGAGGACAGAAGAAATGAAAAACTGTTTTTT
TRBV4-3	-	TRBJ2-2	-	CASSQEMVRWGPGELFF	TGCGCCAGCAGCCAAGAAATGGTTAGATGGGGGCCCGGGGAGCTGTTTTTT
TRBV6-1	-	TRBJ1-2	-	CASSGEEGGGYTF	TGTGCCAGCAGTGGGGAGGAGGGTGGTGGCTACACCTTC
TRBV6-5	TRBD1	TRBJ1-2	-	CASSYAPQGGYGYTF	TGTGCCAGCAGTTACGCCCCACAGGGGGGGTATGGCTACACCTTC
TRBV6-5	-	TRBJ2-3	-	CASRPRITDTQYF	TGTGCCAGCAGGCCCAGGATAACAGATACGCAGTATTTT
TRBV7-2	-	TRBJ2-2	-	CASSEFGELFF	TGTGCCAGCAGCGAGTTCGGGGAGCTGTTTTTT
TRBV15	-	TRBJ1-1	-	CATSRDLQGGSEAFF	TGTGCCACCAGCAGAGATCTACAGGGAGGGTCTGAAGCTTTCTTT
TRBV28	-	TRBJ2-1	-	CASSFRLDYYNEQFF	TGTGCCAGCAGTTTTCGTCTGGACTACTACAATGAGCAGTTCTTC
TRBV6-6	-	TRBJ2-2	once	CARAPGRSTGELFF	TGTGCCAGAGCCCCAGGGAGGAGCACCGGGGAGCTGTTTTTT
TRBV19	TRBD1	TRBJ2-1	-	CATTPFPGQDEQFF	TGTGCCACCACCCCCTTTCCGGGACAGGATGAGCAGTTCTTC
TRBV2	TRBD1	TRBJ2-5	-	CASRNPDRGQETQYF	TGTGCCAGCAGAAACCCGGACAGGGGGCAGGAGACCCAGTACTTC